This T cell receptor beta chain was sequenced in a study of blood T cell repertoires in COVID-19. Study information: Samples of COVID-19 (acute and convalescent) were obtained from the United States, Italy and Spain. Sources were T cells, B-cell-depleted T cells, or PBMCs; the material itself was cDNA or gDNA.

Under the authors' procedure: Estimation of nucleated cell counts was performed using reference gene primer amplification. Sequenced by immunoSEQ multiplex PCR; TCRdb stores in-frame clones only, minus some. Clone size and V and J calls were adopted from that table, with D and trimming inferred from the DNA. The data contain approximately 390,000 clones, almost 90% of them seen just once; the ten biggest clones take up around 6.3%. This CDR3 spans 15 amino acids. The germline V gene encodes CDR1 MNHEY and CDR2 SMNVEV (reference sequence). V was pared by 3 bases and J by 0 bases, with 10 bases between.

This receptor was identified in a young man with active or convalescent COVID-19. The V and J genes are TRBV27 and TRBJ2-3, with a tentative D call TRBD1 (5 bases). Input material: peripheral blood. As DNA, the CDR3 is TGTGCCAGCAGTTTCCTCAGGGCAAGCACAGATACGCAGTATTTT. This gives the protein CASSFLRASTDTQYF.